These T cell receptor beta chains were read from a single sample in a study of blood T cell repertoires in COVID-19. The data were produced by immunoSEQ multiplex PCR, yet TCRdb's version contains in-frame clones alone and is incomplete. Among 350,000 to 400,000 clones listed, about nine tenths were seen once. The sequenced sample was PBMCs or T cells enriched from blood (not recorded which). These receptors originate from a middle-aged woman who had been exposed to COVID-19. Both conserved end residues are part of each CDR3. The order of the fields is V gene, clone size, J gene, D gene, CDR3 protein, CDR3 DNA. D genes are given only for firm matches. The size of a clone is reported for some rows only, either as once, few or many, or as a class for expanded clones.

>TRBV7-2|NA|TRBJ2-5|NA
CASSSMGGETQYF
TGTGCCAGCAGCTCGATGGGGGGAGAGACCCAGTACTTC
>TRBV7-3|NA|TRBJ1-6|NA
CASSSTGGHNSPLHF
TGTGCCAGCAGCTCGACAGGCGGTCATAATTCACCCCTCCACTTT
>TRBV28|NA|TRBJ2-1|NA
CASSPFNEQFF
TGTGCCAGCAGCCCTTTTAATGAGCAGTTCTTC
>TRBV5-1|few|TRBJ2-3|TRBD2
CASSWTLAGGQDTQYF
TGCGCCAGCAGCTGGACACTAGCGGGGGGGCAAGATACGCAGTATTTT
>TRBV6-5|NA|TRBJ1-5|TRBD1
CASRPQGAVSQPQHF
TGTGCCAGCAGACCACAGGGGGCAGTTTCGCAGCCCCAGCATTTT
>TRBV29-1|once|TRBJ1-3|NA
CSVGVGSSGNTIYF
TGCAGCGTTGGTGTGGGCTCCTCTGGAAACACCATATATTTT
>TRBV24-1|NA|TRBJ1-2|NA
CATSDSSGSYYGYTF
TGTGCCACCAGTGATTCGTCGGGGTCCTACTATGGCTACACCTTC
>TRBV15|NA|TRBJ2-7|NA
CATSRGTASLKSSYEQYF
TGTGCCACCAGCAGAGGGACAGCTTCTTTAAAGTCCTCCTACGAGCAGTACTTC
>TRBV4-1|NA|TRBJ2-3|NA
CASSLGELGGDTQYF
TGCGCCAGCAGCCTGGGAGAACTAGGTGGTGATACGCAGTATTTT
>TRBV24-1|once|TRBJ1-6|NA
CATSDIYYNSPLHF
TGTGCCACCAGTGATATTTATTATAATTCACCCCTCCACTTT
>TRBV28|NA|TRBJ2-1|TRBD1
CASRDRVYNEQFF
TGTGCCAGCAGGGACAGGGTTTACAATGAGCAGTTCTTC
>TRBV6-6|NA|TRBJ2-3|TRBD2
CASSYFAGGDTQYF
TGTGCCAGCAGTTACTTTGCGGGGGGGGATACGCAGTATTTT
>TRBV2|NA|TRBJ1-3|NA
CASSAGTPGNTIYF
TGTGCCAGCAGTGCAGGGACACCTGGAAACACCATATATTTT
>TRBV2|NA|TRBJ1-1|TRBD1
CASKPSGGTGTEAFF
TGTGCCAGCAAGCCCTCAGGGGGCACGGGAACTGAAGCTTTCTTT
>TRBV27|NA|TRBJ2-7|TRBD1
CASSVNRDSLPYEQYF
TGTGCCAGCAGTGTAAACCGGGACAGTTTACCATACGAGCAGTACTTC
>TRBV21-1|NA|TRBJ1-5|NA
CASSPDTTYSNQPQHF
TGTGCCAGCAGCCCGGACACCACGTATAGCAATCAGCCCCAGCATTTT
>TRBV12-2|NA|TRBJ2-2|NA
CASRLGRTGGGYTGELFF
TGTGCAAGTCGCTTAGGTAGGACTGGGGGAGGGTACACCGGGGAGCTGTTTTTT
>TRBV7-2|NA|TRBJ1-1|NA
CASSQQVMNTEAFF
TGTGCCAGCAGTCAACAGGTTATGAACACTGAAGCTTTCTTT
>TRBV28|once|TRBJ1-5|NA
CASTPGGPGQPQHF
TGTGCCAGCACCCCGGGGGGGCCTGGGCAGCCCCAGCATTTT
>TRBV19|NA|TRBJ1-1|NA
CASRQGLINTEAFF
TGTGCCAGTAGGCAAGGACTGATTAACACTGAAGCTTTCTTT
>TRBV19|NA|TRBJ1-1|TRBD1
CASSGQGTLNTEAFF
TGTGCCAGTAGTGGACAGGGGACCTTGAACACTGAAGCTTTCTTT
>TRBV2|once|TRBJ1-6|NA
CASSAPKSSYNSPLHF
TGTGCCAGCAGTGCCCCCAAGAGCTCCTATAATTCACCCCTCCACTTT
>TRBV18|NA|TRBJ2-1|TRBD1
CASSPPGQGNNEQFF
TGTGCCAGCTCACCCCCGGGACAGGGAAACAATGAGCAGTTCTTC
>TRBV5-1|NA|TRBJ2-5|NA
CASSSGFGVETQYF
TGCGCCAGCAGCTCGGGGTTCGGTGTGGAGACCCAGTACTTC
>TRBV7-3|NA|TRBJ2-1|TRBD2
CASSPTSGGADEQFF
TGTGCCAGCAGCCCCACTAGCGGGGGGGCCGATGAGCAGTTCTTC
>TRBV29-1|NA|TRBJ1-2|NA
CSVEDSAHGYTF
TGCAGCGTCGAGGACAGCGCTCATGGCTACACCTTC
>TRBV27|NA|TRBJ1-2|NA
CASKVTRDNYGYTF
TGTGCCAGCAAGGTTACCAGGGACAATTATGGCTACACCTTC
>TRBV19|NA|TRBJ1-4|NA
CASRNRGGSEKLFF
TGTGCCAGTAGAAATCGGGGGGGGAGTGAAAAACTGTTTTTT
>TRBV6-5|NA|TRBJ1-1|NA
CASRATDTEAFF
TGTGCCAGCAGGGCTACAGACACTGAAGCTTTCTTT
>TRBV6-5|NA|TRBJ2-2|NA
CASDLDRRNTGELFF
TGTGCCAGCGACCTAGACAGGCGAAACACCGGGGAGCTGTTTTTT
>TRBV10-1|NA|TRBJ1-6|NA
CASSTTGQPNSPLHF
TGCGCCAGCAGTACGACCGGACAGCCGAATTCACCCCTCCACTTT
>TRBV12-3/TRBV12-4|NA|TRBJ1-2|NA
CASGPGARGYTF
TGTGCCAGCGGTCCAGGGGCGCGCGGCTACACCTTC
>TRBV18|NA|TRBJ1-1|NA
CASSPRGTTQAFF
TGTGCCAGCTCACCTAGGGGAACCACCCAAGCTTTCTTT
>TRBV5-1|NA|TRBJ2-7|NA
CASSLEQAYEQYF
TGCGCCAGCAGCTTGGAACAGGCCTACGAGCAGTACTTC
>TRBV2|few|TRBJ1-6|NA
CASSDGGFGPLHF
TGTGCCAGCAGTGATGGAGGGTTTGGGCCCCTCCACTTT
>TRBV27|NA|TRBJ1-2|TRBD1
CASRKQGAGSGYTF
TGTGCCAGCAGAAAACAGGGGGCTGGAAGTGGCTACACCTTC
>TRBV5-1|NA|TRBJ2-3|TRBD2
CASSSTSGRPDTQYF
TGCGCCAGCAGCTCGACTAGCGGGAGACCGGATACGCAGTATTTT
>TRBV10-2|NA|TRBJ2-7|NA
CASSDSLAGDTLYEQYF
TGCGCCAGCAGTGATTCCCTGGCAGGGGACACTCTCTACGAGCAGTACTTC
>TRBV7-9|NA|TRBJ2-3|NA
CASRPPDRGREGDTQYF
TGTGCCAGCAGACCTCCCGACAGGGGGCGGGAGGGGGATACGCAGTATTTT
>TRBV29-1|NA|TRBJ2-7|TRBD2
CSVKRGVYEQYF
TGCAGCGTGAAACGGGGGGTGTACGAGCAGTACTTC